Described below is a single TCR beta chain sequence and its context. The sample is drawn from a study of blood T cell repertoires in COVID-19. Across the whole study: Acute and convalescent COVID-19 specimens originated in the United States, Italy and Spain. Nucleic acid was either cDNA or gDNA, and it came from T cells, B-cell-depleted T cells, or PBMCs.

In the authors' methods: Reference gene primer amplification yielded estimated nucleated cell counts. TCRdb's copy holds only in-frame clones and misses some; the assay was immunoSEQ multiplex PCR. The V and J calls and clone size are taken from that table; D and trimming were inferred from the DNA. The sample records over 100,000 clones, about 87% being singletons. This CDR3 is built from 14 residues. Germline V gene sequence: CDR1 SGHTA, CDR2 FQGNSA. The V gene lost 5 bases and the J gene lost 2 bases, with 12 bases spanning the gap. The origin of this receptor is a man aged 50-59 years with acute or convalescent COVID-19. The sequencing sample was made of peripheral blood. V and J are TRBV7-2 and TRBJ1-2; possible D gene TRBD1, 5 bases. CDR3 coding DNA: TGTGCCAGCAGCGGCAGGGTTGGGAACTATGGCTACACCTTC. Protein: CASSGRVGNYGYTF.